A selection of T cell receptor beta chains follows, all from one sample in a study of blood T cell repertoires in COVID-19. Assay used: immunoSEQ multiplex PCR; TCRdb lists only in-frame clones, some missing. The sample records approximately 360,000 clones, 90% being singletons. Source material: peripheral blood. These receptors all stem from a man younger than 35 with active or convalescent COVID-19. CDR3s include the opening cysteine and the closing phenylalanine or tryptophan. Fields, in order: CDR3 protein, CDR3 DNA, D gene, V gene, J gene, clone size, CDR3 length. The D gene is left open where the match is weak. Size is stated for part of the rows, as once, few or many counts, or as a class when the clone is expanded.

CDR3aa: CASSQEGSSGKDTDTQYF
CDR3nt: TGTGCCAGCAGCCAAGAAGGATCTAGCGGGAAGGACACAGATACGCAGTATTTT
d_gene: TRBD2
v_gene: TRBV3-1/TRBV3-2
j_gene: TRBJ2-3
abundance: .
len: 18

CDR3aa: CASSLAVSNTEAFF
CDR3nt: TGCGCCAGCAGCTTGGCCGTGTCGAACACTGAAGCTTTCTTT
d_gene: .
v_gene: TRBV5-1
j_gene: TRBJ1-1
abundance: once
len: 14

CDR3aa: CASSFTLAGQFEQYF
CDR3nt: TGTGCCAGCAGTTTCACTCTAGCGGGACAGTTCGAGCAGTACTTC
d_gene: TRBD2
v_gene: TRBV27
j_gene: TRBJ2-7
abundance: .
len: 15

CDR3aa: CASSYSWREGSYEQYF
CDR3nt: TGTGCCAGCAGTTACTCGTGGCGGGAGGGCTCCTACGAGCAGTACTTC
d_gene: TRBD2
v_gene: TRBV6-5
j_gene: TRBJ2-7
abundance: .
len: 16

CDR3aa: CASSQPGTGGGTEAFF
CDR3nt: TGTGCCAGCAGCCAACCCGGGACAGGGGGCGGCACTGAAGCTTTCTTT
d_gene: TRBD1
v_gene: TRBV4-2
j_gene: TRBJ1-1
abundance: once
len: 16

CDR3aa: CASRLSPGNTDTQYF
CDR3nt: TGTGCAAGTCGCCTTAGTCCGGGGAACACAGATACGCAGTATTTT
d_gene: .
v_gene: TRBV12-2
j_gene: TRBJ2-3
abundance: .
len: 15

CDR3aa: CASSGGQGGMTFF
CDR3nt: TGTGCCAGCAGCGGGGGACAGGGAGGGATGACTTTCTTT
d_gene: TRBD1
v_gene: TRBV9
j_gene: TRBJ1-1
abundance: once
len: 13

CDR3aa: CASSYSIRRGNEQFF
CDR3nt: TGTGCCAGCAGTTACTCGATTCGGAGGGGCAATGAGCAGTTCTTC
d_gene: .
v_gene: TRBV6-2/TRBV6-3
j_gene: TRBJ2-1
abundance: .
len: 15

CDR3aa: CASSYSGTQNEQFF
CDR3nt: TGTGCCAGCAGTTACTCCGGGACACAAAATGAGCAGTTCTTC
d_gene: .
v_gene: TRBV6-2/TRBV6-3
j_gene: TRBJ2-1
abundance: .
len: 14

CDR3aa: CASSSGTGRDGELFF
CDR3nt: TGTGCCAGCAGCTCCGGGACAGGGAGGGACGGGGAGCTGTTTTTT
d_gene: TRBD1
v_gene: TRBV7-3
j_gene: TRBJ2-2
abundance: once
len: 15

CDR3aa: CASSLTGGGQPQHF
CDR3nt: TGTGCCAGCAGTTTAACAGGGGGCGGTCAGCCCCAGCATTTT
d_gene: TRBD1
v_gene: TRBV6-1
j_gene: TRBJ1-5
abundance: .
len: 14

CDR3aa: CASSLDRAQGAFF
CDR3nt: TGTGCCAGCAGCTTAGATAGGGCCCAGGGGGCTTTCTTT
d_gene: .
v_gene: TRBV7-2
j_gene: TRBJ1-1
abundance: .
len: 13

CDR3aa: CASSSRSFTNTEAFF
CDR3nt: TGTGCCAGCAGTTCCAGATCGTTTACGAACACTGAAGCTTTCTTT
d_gene: .
v_gene: TRBV28
j_gene: TRBJ1-1
abundance: .
len: 15

CDR3aa: CASSEEAGGYNEQFF
CDR3nt: TGTGCCAGCAGTGAAGAAGCGGGGGGCTACAATGAGCAGTTCTTC
d_gene: TRBD2
v_gene: TRBV6-1
j_gene: TRBJ2-1
abundance: .
len: 15

CDR3aa: CATDSQEDYRFF
CDR3nt: TGCGCCACCGATTCCCAGGAAGACTATCGCTTCTTC
d_gene: .
v_gene: TRBV10-2
j_gene: TRBJ2-1
abundance: once
len: 12

CDR3aa: CASCYRRGLGDQPQHF
CDR3nt: TGTGCCAGCTGTTATAGAAGGGGGCTTGGGGATCAGCCCCAGCATTTT
d_gene: TRBD1
v_gene: TRBV6-5
j_gene: TRBJ1-5
abundance: few
len: 16

CDR3aa: CAWSVNRGFEQFF
CDR3nt: TGTGCCTGGAGTGTAAACAGGGGATTTGAGCAGTTCTTC
d_gene: TRBD1
v_gene: TRBV30
j_gene: TRBJ2-1
abundance: .
len: 13

CDR3aa: CASSSQTASSYEQYF
CDR3nt: TGTGCCAGTAGTTCTCAGACAGCGAGCTCCTACGAGCAGTACTTC
d_gene: .
v_gene: TRBV19
j_gene: TRBJ2-7
abundance: .
len: 15

CDR3aa: CASSLWGPNSNQPQHF
CDR3nt: TGTGCCAGCAGTTTATGGGGCCCGAATAGCAATCAGCCCCAGCATTTT
d_gene: .
v_gene: TRBV28
j_gene: TRBJ1-5
abundance: .
len: 16

CDR3aa: CASSTIGQGPFATEAFF
CDR3nt: TGCGCCAGCAGCACCATAGGACAGGGCCCCTTCGCAACTGAAGCTTTCTTT
d_gene: TRBD1
v_gene: TRBV5-1
j_gene: TRBJ1-1
abundance: .
len: 17

CDR3aa: CASNKGAGGNQPQHF
CDR3nt: TGTGCCAGCAATAAGGGAGCGGGCGGCAATCAGCCCCAGCATTTT
d_gene: .
v_gene: TRBV5-6
j_gene: TRBJ1-5
abundance: .
len: 15

CDR3aa: CASSQGQIPVNEQFF
CDR3nt: TGTGCCAGCAGCCAAGGCCAGATCCCCGTCAATGAGCAGTTCTTC
d_gene: .
v_gene: TRBV14
j_gene: TRBJ2-1
abundance: .
len: 15

CDR3aa: CASNRGAWETQYF
CDR3nt: TGTGCCAGCAACCGGGGGGCCTGGGAGACCCAGTACTTC
d_gene: .
v_gene: TRBV6-5
j_gene: TRBJ2-5
abundance: .
len: 13

CDR3aa: CASSLSGGSQPQHF
CDR3nt: TGTGCCAGCAGTTTATCAGGGGGCAGTCAGCCCCAGCATTTT
d_gene: TRBD1
v_gene: TRBV28
j_gene: TRBJ1-5
abundance: .
len: 14

CDR3aa: CASSLGGLDGYTF
CDR3nt: TGTGCCAGCAGTTTGGGGGGGCTCGATGGCTACACCTTC
d_gene: .
v_gene: TRBV12-3/TRBV12-4
j_gene: TRBJ1-2
abundance: .
len: 13

CDR3aa: CASSVGQEHSEAFF
CDR3nt: TGTGCCAGTAGTGTAGGACAGGAACATAGTGAAGCTTTCTTT
d_gene: TRBD1
v_gene: TRBV19
j_gene: TRBJ1-1
abundance: few
len: 14

CDR3aa: CAISETVNQPQHF
CDR3nt: TGTGCCATCAGTGAGACGGTTAATCAGCCCCAGCATTTT
d_gene: .
v_gene: TRBV10-3
j_gene: TRBJ1-5
abundance: once
len: 13

CDR3aa: CASSPGHHNEKLFF
CDR3nt: TGTGCCAGCTCACCGGGCCACCACAATGAAAAACTGTTTTTT
d_gene: .
v_gene: TRBV18
j_gene: TRBJ1-4
abundance: once
len: 14

CDR3aa: CASSQLAGGNTGELFF
CDR3nt: TGTGCCAGCAGCCAACTAGCGGGGGGAAACACCGGGGAGCTGTTTTTT
d_gene: TRBD2
v_gene: TRBV7-3
j_gene: TRBJ2-2
abundance: .
len: 16

CDR3aa: CASSQANFGTGFYNEQFF
CDR3nt: TGTGCCAGCAGTCAAGCCAATTTCGGGACAGGGTTCTACAATGAGCAGTTCTTC
d_gene: TRBD1
v_gene: TRBV28
j_gene: TRBJ2-1
abundance: .
len: 18

CDR3aa: CASSPFITSGSSYNEQFF
CDR3nt: TGTGCCAGCTCACCATTTATCACTAGCGGGAGCTCCTACAATGAGCAGTTCTTC
d_gene: TRBD2
v_gene: TRBV18
j_gene: TRBJ2-1
abundance: .
len: 18